This T cell receptor beta chain was profiled in a study of blood T cell repertoires in COVID-19. Sequencing was performed with immunoSEQ multiplex PCR; in TCRdb, only in-frame clones are kept and a portion is missing. The repertoire consists of approximately 150,000 clones, with over 80% occurring once and the leading ten covering under 12%. The CDR3 runs 14 residues. V shed 6 bases, J shed 3 bases, and the junction held 4 bases outside the gene matches. The germline V gene encodes CDR1 LNHDA and CDR2 SQIVND (reference sequence). This TCR was recovered from a man in his sixties with active or convalescent COVID-19. Sequenced: peripheral blood. The chain joins TRBV19 to TRBJ2-2, with 7 bases that match TRBD1. This chain's CDR3 is CASRTGPDTGELFF. The CDR3 region has the DNA TGTGCCAGTAGGACAGGGCCGGACACCGGGGAGCTGTTTTTT.